This T cell receptor (beta chain) stems from a study of glioma-infiltrating T cells after dendritic cell vaccination listed by TCRdb under 2016. About the study as a whole: The cohort comprised around 15 glioblastoma patients from Phase I and II dendritic cell vaccination trials, 9 newly diagnosed and 6 with recurrent disease. Between about 2003 and 2012, patients were given autologous tumor lysate-pulsed dendritic cell vaccination. The vaccine consisted of monocyte-derived dendritic cells cultured less than eight days with IL-4 and GM-CSF, then pulsed overnight with autologous tumor lysate. Patients received three intradermal dendritic cell vaccine injections at biweekly intervals in the arm below the axilla. In glioblastoma patients vaccinated with dendritic cells, deep sequencing of TCR beta CDR3 regions served to measure the amount of tumor-infiltrating lymphocytes and to compare repertoires between tumor and blood. Survival after dendritic cell vaccination was correlated with TCR sequencing metrics, such as TIL content and the overlap between tumor and blood repertoires.

The sample's time point label, in plain terms: after dendritic cell vaccination, including at tumor progression/relapse. Patients were selected for having adequate residual fresh-frozen tumor tissue and more than two years of available survival data. An isocitrate dehydrogenase mutation was not carried by any of the glioblastoma patients, although molecular status was otherwise variable. PBMC were collected before vaccination, two weeks after the third vaccination, and at tumor progression when it occurred. The Qiagen DNeasy Blood extraction Kit was used for extraction of genomic DNA. In the germline V gene, CDR1 corresponds to MNHNS and CDR2 to SASEGT. The CDR3 starts with the cysteine, ends with the phenylalanine, and has 12 residues. The CDR3 DNA has 36 bases and is translated from base 1. V ends up 6 bases short and J 2 bases short, with an unmatched junction base count of 1. A note on this clone: No cognate antigen has been identified for it. No qualities accompany the bases; no much larger clone lies one base away.

Overall study outcomes, separate from this receptor: The cohort was small and heterogeneous, few patients had complete blood and tumor sets, and even fewer had initial-recurrent tumor pairs. Longer time to progression and overall survival after dendritic cell vaccination were predicted by higher estimated pretreatment TIL content. TCR clonality showed no direct relationship with survival, which suggests that a diverse polyclonal response may be important. The three-group TCR overlap response model was characterized as speculative, and prospective validation of the model was stated to be required.

The immunoSEQ assay amplified TCRB CDR3 regions from around 2.1 micrograms of genomic DNA, or from all available DNA when less than that amount was available. Multiplex PCR used 60 forward primers for TCR V beta segments and 13 reverse primers for J beta segments. To estimate the number of reads per starting template, synthetic control templates were added to each sample at limiting dilution. The Illumina HiSeq System generated 87 bp sequencing reads. In the source study's methods: PCR and sequencing errors were removed by a nearest neighbor algorithm that merged closely related sequences. TCR overlap was measured as the percentage of unique tumor TCR beta sequences that were also present in the peripheral blood of the same patient. This immuneACCESS table, as held by TCRdb, lists in-frame sequences with V and J called but not all clones. Of the missing ones, under half trace to an unresolved V gene in checked studies; the others have no known cause. Clone size and V and J calls were adopted from that table, with D and trimming inferred from the DNA. For this sample there are almost 90,000 clones; under 85% appear just once. About 6.8% of the sample is taken by the ten largest.

The chain couples TRBV6-1 to TRBJ2-7; 7 junctional bases match TRBD1. The sequenced sample was blood, obtained after dendritic cell vaccination. The TCR was taken from a human donor with glioblastoma. The DNA sequence follows: TGTGCCAGCAGGGGGACAGCCTACGAGCAGTACTTC. Its coded protein is CASRGTAYEQYF.